The 24 T cell receptor beta chains given below trace back to one sample, sequenced in a study of CD8+ T cells in alopecia areata. Sequencing templates came from extracted RNA that was reverse transcribed into cDNA. The table came from immunoSEQ multiplex PCR; TCRdb's copy has only in-frame clones and leaves some out. The sample includes about 190,000 clones, about 60% seen only once; the top ten take 14% to 15%. Specimen: CD4+ T cells sorted from blood, collected at week 0. These receptors originate from a human donor with alopecia areata.

The V gene is TRBV5-1, the J gene TRBJ1-1; a possible D gene is TRBD1 (6 bases). V gave up 0 bases and J gave up 4 bases, with 13 bases separating them. This CDR3 has 15 residues. Germline V CDR1 and CDR2: SGHRS, YFSETQ. CDR3 sequence: CASSLAQQGGTEAFF. The DNA of the CDR3 is TGCGCCAGCAGCTTGGCCCAACAGGGCGGCACTGAAGCTTTCTTT.

The chain uses TRBV29-1 and TRBJ2-2, with D perhaps matching TRBD1 (5 bases). This CDR3 spans 16 amino acids. From germline, CDR1 is SQVTM and CDR2 ANQGSEA. V was clipped by 4 bases and J by 0 bases, with 15 bases between them. The CDR3 sequence is CSVGGLGASNTGELFF. In DNA, the CDR3 is TGCAGCGTTGGGGGCCTAGGGGCATCGAACACCGGGGAGCTGTTTTTT.

The genes are TRBV5-6 and TRBJ2-5; D might be TRBD1 or TRBD2, each matching 5 bases. CDR1 is SGHDT, CDR2 YYEEEE, per germline. The CDR3 consists of 13 residues. The germline V and J ends were trimmed by 3 bases and 1 base, with 7 bases remaining between them. DNA for the CDR3: TGTGCCAGCAGCTATGGGGGCCAAGAGACCCAGTACTTC. This gives the protein CASSYGGQETQYF. Based on the CDR3 plus reference TRBV5-6 and TRBJ2-5, the full variable domain is DAGVTQSPTHLIKTRGQQVTLRCSPKSGHDTVSWYQQALGQGPQFIFQYYEEEERQRGNFPDRFSGHQFPNYSSELNVNALLLGDSALYLCASSYGGQETQYFGPGTRLLVL.

This clone was seen just once. The chain combines TRBV4-2 with TRBJ1-4; TRBD1 agrees at 10 bases. The CDR3 length is 14 residues. The germline CDR1 and CDR2 sequences are LGHNA and YNFKEQ. J was trimmed by 8 bases and V by 2 bases; bases with no gene match: 2. The CDR3 region is CASSQPGQGEKLFF. The DNA for the CDR3 is TGTGCCAGCAGCCAACCGGGACAGGGGGAAAAACTGTTTTTT.

The chain uses TRBV7-2 and TRBJ2-7; 7 nucleotides line up with TRBD1. The germline V gene has CDR1 SGHTA and CDR2 FQGNSA. Trimming took 5 bases from V and 2 from J; bases not matched to a gene: 9. The CDR3 covers 15 residues. In DNA form, the CDR3 reads TGTGCCAGCAGCGTAGACAGGGCTTTGGCCTACGAGCAGTACTTC. It specifies CASSVDRALAYEQYF.

This clone was detected only a few times. The chain recombines TRBV2 with TRBJ2-6; D uncertain. The germline CDR1 and CDR2 sequences are SNHLY and FYNNEI. V lost 6 bases, J lost 2 bases, and 8 bases lay in between. The CDR3 contains 14 residues. CDR3 in DNA: TGTGCCAGCAGACAGAACCCTGGGGCCAACGTCCTGACTTTC. Amino acids: CASRQNPGANVLTF.

This clone occurred a few times. This rearrangement joins TRBV5-4 to TRBJ2-2; D unresolved. Looked up from germline, CDR1 is SGHNT and CDR2 is YYREEE (reference sequence). The V end lost 10 bases, the J end lost 4 bases, and 11 bases lay between the germline ends. There are 12 residues in the CDR3. The CDR3 loop reads CAVPQGTGELFF. CDR3 coding DNA: TGTGCCGTCCCACAAGGCACCGGGGAGCTGTTTTTT.

The chain uses TRBV5-1 and TRBJ1-6, with 8 bases matching TRBD1. The length of the CDR3 is 15 residues. Trimming removed 3 bases from V and 7 bases from J; junction bases left unmatched: 6. The germline V gene encodes CDR1 SGHRS and CDR2 YFSETQ. In DNA form, the CDR3 reads TGCGCCAGCAGCTCTCGGACAGGGCAGAATTCACCCCTCCACTTT. This encodes CASSSRTGQNSPLHF.

The V gene is TRBV7-6, the J gene TRBJ1-6; D remains unclear. This CDR3 spans 13 amino acids. Trimming removed 6 bases from V and 7 bases from J, with 10 bases in between. The germline CDR1 and CDR2 sequences are SGHVS and FNYEAQ. The CDR3 protein is CASRENGNSPLHF. For the CDR3, the DNA is TGTGCCAGCAGGGAAAATGGGAATTCACCCCTCCACTTT. Using reference TRBV7-6 and TRBJ1-6 for the parts outside the CDR3, the full variable domain is GAGVSQSPRYKVTKRGQDVALRCDPISGHVSLYWYRQALGQGPEFLTYFNYEAQQDKSGLPNDRFSAERPEGSISTLTIQRTEQRDSAMYRCASRENGNSPLHFGNGTRLTVT.

This chain connects TRBV6-6 to TRBJ1-4; possibly TRBD1 for D (5 bases). Germline V gene sequence: CDR1 MNHNY, CDR2 SVGAGI (reference sequence). V lost 3 bases and J 8 bases, leaving 16 bases between the germline ends. The CDR3 spans 15 residues. CDR3 nucleotide sequence: TGTGCCAGCAGTTATCCACAGGTCCAAAAGGAAAAACTGTTTTTT. Residues: CASSYPQVQKEKLFF.

Details on this clone: At one of its ends the junction is not consistent with the germline gene, which may arise from a read error. This chain connects TRBV5-1 to TRBJ1-5; 8 bases are shared with TRBD1. The CDR3 has 14 residues. The germline V gene encodes CDR1 SGHRS and CDR2 YFSETQ. In nucleotides, the CDR3 is TGCGCCAGCAGCTTTTCAGGGGGCAAACAGCCCCAGCATTTT. This sequence encodes CASSFSGGKQPQHF.

This clone has a handful of counts. In DNA, the CDR3 is TGTGCCAGCTCAACGGACCGAAACTCTGGAAACACCATATATTTT. It codes for CASSTDRNSGNTIYF. The J gene is TRBJ1-3, the V gene TRBV18, with D unclear. Germline CDR1 reads KGHSH; CDR2 reads LQKENI. Trimming shortened V by 5 bases and J by 0 bases, and 11 bases separated the two germline ends. The CDR3 loop spans 15 amino acids.

V and J are TRBV30 and TRBJ1-6; TRBD1 aligns across 8 bases. J gave up 10 bases and V 7 bases, and 6 bases lay outside the gene matches. Germline V lookup: CDR1 GTSNPN, CDR2 SVGIG (reference sequence). The CDR3 is made up of 12 amino acids. The CDR3 is CALDRVNSPLHF. The CDR3 nucleotides read TGTGCCTTGGACAGGGTAAACTCACCCCTCCACTTT.

This clone has only a few counts. This chain links TRBV28 with TRBJ2-7; 9 nucleotides agree with TRBD1. Losses at the gene ends were 8 bases for V and 2 bases for J; bases not matched to a gene: 4. This CDR3 region has 13 residues. CDR1 MDHEN and CDR2 SYDVKM come from the germline V gene. This CDR3 reads CASCGQGPYEQYF. CDR3 coding DNA: TGTGCCAGCTGTGGACAGGGGCCCTACGAGCAGTACTTC. The full variable domain, rest sourced from reference TRBV28 and TRBJ2-7, is DVKVTQSSRYLVKRTGEKVFLECVQDMDHENMFWYRQDPGLGLRLIYFSYDVKMKEKGDIPEGYSVSREKKERFSLILESASTNQTSMYLCASCGQGPYEQYFGPGTRLTVT.

This chain uses TRBV15 with TRBJ2-5; D is ambiguous. Trimming removed 4 bases from V and 3 bases from J, with 9 bases in between. CDR3 length equals 13 residues. Germline lookup yields CDR1 LNHNV and CDR2 YYDKDF (reference sequence). In DNA, the CDR3 is TGTGCCACCAGCATCGGTGTGGAAGAGACCCAGTACTTC. Translation gives CATSIGVEETQYF. The complete variable domain, with remaining parts taken from reference TRBV15 and TRBJ2-5, reads DAMVIQNPRYQVTQFGKPVTLSCSQTLNHNVMYWYQQKSSQAPKLLFHYYDKDFNNEADTPDNFQSRRPNTSFCFLDIRSPGLGDTAMYLCATSIGVEETQYFGPGTRLLVL.

V gene TRBV2 combines with J gene TRBJ2-3, with 10 bases fitting TRBD1. CDR3 length equals 20 residues. Germline V CDR1 and CDR2: SNHLY, FYNNEI. V lost 1 base and J lost 3; bases outside the gene matches: 16. CDR3 nucleotide sequence: TGTGCCAGCAGTGAAGGTCCTCTTCCGGGACAGGGGTTTTGGACAGATACGCAGTATTTT. Encoded protein: CASSEGPLPGQGFWTDTQYF.

The rearrangement links TRBV5-4 to TRBJ2-1; D might be TRBD1 (6 bases). Germline loops: CDR1 SGHNT, CDR2 YYREEE (reference sequence). The CDR3 runs to 15 residues. With 1 base removed from V and 2 bases from J, the gap between germline ends came to 10 bases. The DNA of the CDR3 is TGTGCCAGCAGCTTGCCACAGGGACCCTACAATGAGCAGTTCTTC. This sequence encodes CASSLPQGPYNEQFF.

The chain carries TRBV5-1 and TRBJ2-1; D not certain. Trimming shortened V by 0 bases and J by 0 bases, and 4 bases separated the two germline ends. The CDR3 spans 14 residues. CDR1 is SGHRS, CDR2 YFSETQ, per germline. CDR3 sequence (DNA): TGCGCCAGCAGCTTGGCAAGCTCCTACAATGAGCAGTTCTTC. Residues: CASSLASSYNEQFF.

This clone was found once. This chain connects TRBV2 to TRBJ2-3, with 8 bases lining up with TRBD1. The CDR3 spans 16 residues. The V segment lost 7 bases and the J segment 3 bases; nucleotides outside the gene matches: 12. The germline gives CDR1 SNHLY, CDR2 FYNNEI. CDR3 region: CASTAEAGGLTDTQYF. The CDR3 nucleotides read TGTGCCAGCACCGCGGAGGCAGGGGGCCTGACAGATACGCAGTATTTT.

The chain employs TRBV29-1 and TRBJ1-2; no clear D. With 6 bases removed from V and 7 bases from J, the gap between germline ends came to 18 bases. Germline V lookup: CDR1 SQVTM, CDR2 ANQGSEA. The CDR3 consists of 13 residues. The CDR3 spells CSVAEEAGFGYTF. In nucleotides, the CDR3 is TGCAGCGTCGCAGAGGAGGCGGGGTTTGGCTACACCTTC.

This clone was counted only a few times. This rearrangement joins TRBV7-9 to TRBJ2-5; TRBD2 is a possible D gene (5 bases). With 5 bases removed from V and 1 base from J, the gap between germline ends came to 14 bases. Germline loops: CDR1 SEHNR, CDR2 FQNEAQ (reference sequence). The CDR3 is 15 residues long. The CDR3 nucleotides read TGTGCCAGCAGCCCCCCGAGGGCTCTCCAAGAGACCCAGTACTTC. The encoded protein is CASSPPRALQETQYF.

This clone was counted only a few times. J is TRBJ2-2 and V is TRBV10-3; 7 bases match TRBD1. The junction had 0 bases not matched to a gene; V was cut back by 7 bases and J by 4 bases. Germline V gene sequence: CDR1 ENHRY, CDR2 SYGVKD. This CDR3 contains 12 residues. The chain's CDR3 is CAITGGTGELFF. The DNA for the CDR3 is TGTGCCATCACAGGGGGCACCGGGGAGCTGTTTTTT.

The sample holds a few counts of this clone. The chain recombines TRBV7-9 with TRBJ2-7; perhaps TRBD2 as D (5 bases). CDR3 size: 14 residues. V lost 5 bases and J 5 bases, leaving 16 bases between the germline ends. Germline-derived CDR1 and CDR2 are SEHNR and FQNEAQ (reference sequence). This CDR3 reads CASSPLDSNHEQYF. The CDR3 DNA follows: TGTGCCAGCAGCCCCCTGGACTCTAACCACGAGCAGTACTTC.

This clone has more than one count but fewer than ten. The rearrangement joins TRBV10-3 to TRBJ1-1; D not resolved. Germline CDR1 and CDR2: ENHRY and SYGVKD. V lost 2 bases to trimming and J lost 5 bases, with 18 bases between them. The CDR3 totals 16 residues. The CDR3 region is CAISERVVIGRTEAFF. CDR3 DNA: TGTGCCATCAGTGAGCGGGTCGTGATTGGGCGAACTGAAGCTTTCTTT.